The 25 T cell receptor beta chains given below trace back to one sample, sequenced in a study of cytomegalovirus exposure and HLA in healthy donors. The protocol was immunoSEQ multiplex PCR, while the TCRdb copy is restricted to in-frame clones and leaves out a portion. The sample carries over 60,000 clones, about 94% recorded once. What was sequenced was PBMCs. The receptors stem from a man aged 18 to 35 in good health and CMV-seropositive.

This clone was observed a single time. V usage is TRBV6-1 and J usage is TRBJ2-5; D remains unclear. V was pared by 5 bases and J by 1 base, with 8 bases between. The germline CDR1 and CDR2 sequences are MNHNS and SASEGT. CDR3 length: 13 amino acids. The DNA of the CDR3 is TGTGCCAGCAGTTCTGAGATCCAAGAGACCCAGTACTTC. Amino acids: CASSSEIQETQYF.

CDR3: CASGSRQGFNTGELFF. DNA for the CDR3: TGTGCTAGTGGTTCCCGGCAGGGCTTCAACACCGGGGAGCTGTTTTTT. The chain joins TRBV12-5 to TRBJ2-2; perhaps TRBD1 as D (5 bases). V lost 4 bases and J 2 bases, leaving 14 bases between the germline ends. The CDR3 totals 16 residues. Germline assignment: CDR1 LGHNT and CDR2 FRNRAP.

The chain has TRBV7-2 and TRBJ2-2; D ambiguous. CDR1 SGHTA and CDR2 FQGNSA come from the germline V gene. V was clipped by 5 bases and J by 6 bases, with 10 bases between them. The CDR3 has 13 amino acids. The CDR3 DNA sequence: TGTGCCAGCAGCCCCTCTAACGCCGGGGAGCTGTTTTTT. Translating it yields CASSPSNAGELFF.

The V call is TRBV4-1, the J call TRBJ2-5, with 10 bases fitting TRBD1. There are 15 residues in the CDR3. Germline CDR1 is MGHRA and CDR2 is YSYEKL. With 4 bases clipped from V and 0 bases from J, the junction kept 2 bases outside the gene matches. The CDR3 reads CASSPGTGDQETQYF. As DNA, the CDR3 is TGCGCCAGCAGCCCCGGGACAGGGGACCAAGAGACCCAGTACTTC.

This chain uses TRBV27 with TRBJ2-7, with TRBD2 identical over 13 bases. This CDR3 is built from 14 residues. Trimming removed 4 bases from V and 3 bases from J; junction bases left unmatched: 0. From germline, CDR1 is MNHEY and CDR2 SMNVEV (reference sequence). The chain's CDR3 is CASSWTSGGYEQYF. CDR3 bases: TGTGCCAGCAGTTGGACTAGCGGGGGCTACGAGCAGTACTTC.

V and J are TRBV6-5 and TRBJ1-2; D remains ambiguous. CDR3 length: 13 residues. The germline V gene encodes CDR1 MNHEY and CDR2 SVGAGI. Trimming removed 6 bases at V and 2 bases at J, with 10 bases between. The CDR3 region has the DNA TGTGCCAGCAGGACCCAGGTCAACTATGGCTACACCTTC. Translated: CASRTQVNYGYTF.

V gene TRBV6-6 combines with J gene TRBJ2-7, with TRBD1 identical over 9 bases. This CDR3 has 14 residues. Germline CDR1 MNHNY, CDR2 SVGAGI (reference sequence). The trim removed 2 bases at V and 7 bases at J, leaving 6 bases unmatched. The CDR3 loop reads CASSYHPQGAEQYF. Written as DNA, the CDR3 is TGTGCCAGCAGTTACCACCCACAGGGGGCAGAGCAGTACTTC.

About this clone itself: An end of the junction differs from the germline gene, which may be a read error. The chain uses TRBV7-7 and TRBJ2-3; 7 nucleotides agree with TRBD1. Germline V lookup: CDR1 SSHAT, CDR2 FNYEAQ (reference sequence). The CDR3 totals 14 residues. Here the CDR3 reads CASSSGQSTDTQYF. Here the CDR3 DNA reads TGTGCTAGCAGCTCGGGACAGAGCACAGATACGCAGTATTTT.

CDR3 in amino acids: CASSDNRASDEKLFF. Here the CDR3 DNA reads TGTGCCAGCAGTGATAACAGGGCTAGTGATGAAAAACTGTTTTTT. This chain uses TRBV2 with TRBJ1-4; tentative D call: TRBD1 (6 bases). Trimming shortened V by 3 bases and J by 6 bases, and 14 bases separated the two germline ends. The germline V gene encodes CDR1 SNHLY and CDR2 FYNNEI. The length of the CDR3 is 15 residues.

The chain uses TRBV5-1 and TRBJ2-7; tentatively, D is TRBD1 (5 bases). Germline-derived CDR1 and CDR2 are SGHRS and YFSETQ. V lost 0 bases and J lost 4, with 14 bases in between. This CDR3 has 15 residues. CDR3 nucleotide sequence: TGCGCCAGCAGCTTGGAGGACACTCTTCCGTACGAGCAGTACTTC. It codes for CASSLEDTLPYEQYF.

The V and J genes are TRBV5-8 and TRBJ2-2; D is ambiguous. CDR3 size: 15 residues. Germline V gene data show CDR1 as SGHTS and CDR2 as YDEGEE. V was trimmed by 4 bases and J by 1 base, leaving 11 bases between them. CDR3 DNA sequence: TGTGCCAGCAGCCCGCAGGTTTTGAACACCGGGGAGCTGTTTTTT. Amino acid sequence: CASSPQVLNTGELFF. The full variable domain, rest sourced from reference TRBV5-8 and TRBJ2-2, is EAGVTQSPTHLIKTRGQQATLRCSPISGHTSVYWYQQALGLGLQFLLWYDEGEERNRGNFPPRFSGRQFPNYSSELNVNALELEDSALYLCASSPQVLNTGELFFGEGSRLTVL.

V usage is TRBV9 and J usage is TRBJ2-2; 12 bases align to TRBD1. Germline CDR1 SGDLS, CDR2 YYNGEE. Trimming cost V 3 bases and J 6 bases; bases outside gene matches: 12. This CDR3 has 18 amino acids. CDR3 sequence: CASSERDRGRGGAGELFF. In DNA, the CDR3 is TGTGCCAGCAGCGAAAGGGACAGGGGGCGAGGAGGGGCCGGGGAGCTGTTTTTT.

The chain has TRBV29-1 and TRBJ2-5; D might be TRBD1 (6 bases). The V gene lost 6 bases and the J gene lost 4 bases, with 12 bases spanning the gap. The CDR3 covers 12 residues. Looked up from germline, CDR1 is SQVTM and CDR2 is ANQGSEA. The CDR3 DNA reads as TGCAGCGTACAGGGTGGCGGAGAGACCCAGTACTTC. Protein product: CSVQGGGETQYF.

The J gene is TRBJ1-4, the V gene TRBV28; TRBD1 is a possible D gene (6 bases). Trimming shortened V by 3 bases and J by 4 bases, and 15 bases separated the two germline ends. This CDR3 has 16 amino acids. Looked up from germline, CDR1 is MDHEN and CDR2 is SYDVKM. The CDR3 DNA is TGTGCCAGCAGTTTTCGCAAGGGACATTATAATGAAAAACTGTTTTTT. Translated: CASSFRKGHYNEKLFF.

The chain recombines TRBV5-4 with TRBJ2-5; D not certain. Per the germline V gene, CDR1 is SGHNT and CDR2 is YYREEE (reference sequence). The CDR3 extends over 14 amino acids. V lost 7 bases, J lost 6 bases, and 19 bases lay in between. The CDR3 reads CASRDLARGKTQYF. The DNA for the CDR3 is TGTGCCAGCCGAGACCTGGCTCGAGGAAAGACCCAGTACTTC.

The chain combines TRBV11-2 with TRBJ2-7; 12 bases fit TRBD1. The CDR3 has 14 residues. Germline CDR1 and CDR2: SGHAT and FQNNGV. The V and J ends lost 3 bases and 5 bases, in that order; junction bases with no gene match: 2. The CDR3 spells CASSLGQGADEQYF. DNA of the CDR3: TGTGCCAGCAGCTTGGGACAGGGGGCGGACGAGCAGTACTTC.

The chain has TRBV6-4 and TRBJ1-6; no clear D. Between the trimmed V and J ends, which lost 5 bases and 10 bases, there was a span of 15 bases. This CDR3 spans 14 amino acids. Germline V gives CDR1 MRHNA, CDR2 SNTAGT. DNA for the CDR3: TGTGCCAGCAGTTCTTTGGGCGCAGGCTCACCCCTCCACTTT. It encodes CASSSLGAGSPLHF.

The rearrangement joins TRBV27 to TRBJ2-1; D is perhaps TRBD2 (5 bases). The CDR3 runs to 17 residues. Trimming left V 4 bases short and J 4 bases short, with 20 bases between. The germline V gene has CDR1 MNHEY and CDR2 SMNVEV (reference sequence). The CDR3 DNA sequence: TGTGCCAGCAGTTCGGACTTACTAGGCCCGAATTACAATGAGCAGTTCTTC. Translating gives CASSSDLLGPNYNEQFF.

The chain combines TRBV5-1 with TRBJ2-1, with 13 bases that match TRBD2. Germline V lookup: CDR1 SGHRS, CDR2 YFSETQ. After removal of 7 bases from V and 8 bases from J, the junction contained 9 bases not matched to a gene. The CDR3 has 15 amino acids. The CDR3 DNA is TGCGCCAGCGGCAACCGACTAGCGGGAGGCTATGAGCAGTTCTTC. Amino acids: CASGNRLAGGYEQFF.

The chain recombines TRBV23-1 with TRBJ1-1; maybe TRBD1 (6 bases). TRBV23-1 is an open reading frame whose function is uncertain. CDR3 length: 15 residues. V was shortened by 8 bases and J by 1 base, with 17 bases between the two germline ends. CDR3 in amino acids: CASRSNREKNTEAFF. CDR3 sequence (DNA): TGCGCCAGCCGATCAAACAGGGAAAAGAACACTGAAGCTTTCTTT.

This sequence joins TRBV21-1 and TRBJ2-5; the table's D call of TRBD1 was not tested on the DNA. TRBV21-1 is flagged as a pseudogene. This CDR3 has 16 residues. CDR3 region: CASSHQQEQCQETQYF. The CDR3 DNA follows: TGTGCCAGCAGCCACCAACAGGAACAGTGCCAAGAGACCCAGTACTTC.

This chain links TRBV27 with TRBJ1-1; D gene uncertain. There are 13 residues in the CDR3. Trimming removed 2 bases at V and 1 base at J, with 5 bases between. Germline values: CDR1 MNHEY, CDR2 SMNVEV (reference sequence). The CDR3 is CASSLRENTEAFF. CDR3 nucleotides: TGTGCCAGCAGTTTACGGGAGAACACTGAAGCTTTCTTT.

V usage is TRBV10-3 and J usage is TRBJ2-7, with a tentative D call TRBD2 (7 bases). Trimming removed 4 bases from V and 2 bases from J, with 15 bases in between. Germline V CDR1 and CDR2: ENHRY, SYGVKD. There are 15 residues in the CDR3. For the CDR3, the DNA is TGTGCCATCAGTGGGTCCCGGGGGGCGGCCTACGAGCAGTACTTC. Amino acid sequence: CAISGSRGAAYEQYF.

The chain recombines TRBV7-2 with TRBJ2-5; TRBD1 is a possible D gene (6 bases). CDR3 size: 15 residues. Between the trimmed V and J ends, which lost 1 base and 5 bases, there was a span of 14 bases. Germline values: CDR1 SGHTA, CDR2 FQGNSA. CDR3 amino acids: CASSLDRAFRETQYF. The CDR3 DNA sequence: TGTGCCAGCAGCTTAGACAGGGCGTTTAGGGAGACCCAGTACTTC. Full variable domain (rest looked up from reference TRBV7-2 and TRBJ2-5): GAGVSQSPSNKVTEKGKDVELRCDPISGHTALYWYRQSLGQGLEFLIYFQGNSAPDKSGLPSDRFSAERTGGSVSTLTIQRTQQEDSAVYLCASSLDRAFRETQYFGPGTRLLVL.

This clone occurred once. The rearrangement uses TRBV7-8 and TRBJ2-7; 9 bases are shared with TRBD1. CDR1 is SGHVS and CDR2 is FQNEAQ in the germline V gene. The CDR3 loop spans 14 amino acids. J gave up 3 bases and V 5 bases, and 5 bases lay outside the gene matches. CDR3: CASSTRTGDYEQYF. The CDR3 region has the DNA TGTGCCAGCAGCACCCGGACAGGGGACTACGAGCAGTACTTC.